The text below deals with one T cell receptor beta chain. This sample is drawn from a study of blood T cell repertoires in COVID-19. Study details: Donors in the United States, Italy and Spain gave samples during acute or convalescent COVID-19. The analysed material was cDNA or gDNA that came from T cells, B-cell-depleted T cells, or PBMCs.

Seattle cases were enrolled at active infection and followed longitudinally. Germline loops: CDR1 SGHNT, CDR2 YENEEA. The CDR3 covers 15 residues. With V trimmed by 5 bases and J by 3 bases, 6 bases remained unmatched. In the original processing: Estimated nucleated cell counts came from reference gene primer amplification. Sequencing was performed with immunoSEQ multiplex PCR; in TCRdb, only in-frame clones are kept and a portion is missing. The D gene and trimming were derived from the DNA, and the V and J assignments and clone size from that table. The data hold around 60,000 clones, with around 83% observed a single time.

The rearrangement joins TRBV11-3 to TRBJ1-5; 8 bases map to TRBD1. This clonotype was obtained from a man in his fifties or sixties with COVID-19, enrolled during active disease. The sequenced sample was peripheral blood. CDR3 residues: CASSLGQVINQPQHF. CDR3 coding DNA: TGTGCCAGCAGCCTGGGACAGGTGATCAATCAGCCCCAGCATTTT.